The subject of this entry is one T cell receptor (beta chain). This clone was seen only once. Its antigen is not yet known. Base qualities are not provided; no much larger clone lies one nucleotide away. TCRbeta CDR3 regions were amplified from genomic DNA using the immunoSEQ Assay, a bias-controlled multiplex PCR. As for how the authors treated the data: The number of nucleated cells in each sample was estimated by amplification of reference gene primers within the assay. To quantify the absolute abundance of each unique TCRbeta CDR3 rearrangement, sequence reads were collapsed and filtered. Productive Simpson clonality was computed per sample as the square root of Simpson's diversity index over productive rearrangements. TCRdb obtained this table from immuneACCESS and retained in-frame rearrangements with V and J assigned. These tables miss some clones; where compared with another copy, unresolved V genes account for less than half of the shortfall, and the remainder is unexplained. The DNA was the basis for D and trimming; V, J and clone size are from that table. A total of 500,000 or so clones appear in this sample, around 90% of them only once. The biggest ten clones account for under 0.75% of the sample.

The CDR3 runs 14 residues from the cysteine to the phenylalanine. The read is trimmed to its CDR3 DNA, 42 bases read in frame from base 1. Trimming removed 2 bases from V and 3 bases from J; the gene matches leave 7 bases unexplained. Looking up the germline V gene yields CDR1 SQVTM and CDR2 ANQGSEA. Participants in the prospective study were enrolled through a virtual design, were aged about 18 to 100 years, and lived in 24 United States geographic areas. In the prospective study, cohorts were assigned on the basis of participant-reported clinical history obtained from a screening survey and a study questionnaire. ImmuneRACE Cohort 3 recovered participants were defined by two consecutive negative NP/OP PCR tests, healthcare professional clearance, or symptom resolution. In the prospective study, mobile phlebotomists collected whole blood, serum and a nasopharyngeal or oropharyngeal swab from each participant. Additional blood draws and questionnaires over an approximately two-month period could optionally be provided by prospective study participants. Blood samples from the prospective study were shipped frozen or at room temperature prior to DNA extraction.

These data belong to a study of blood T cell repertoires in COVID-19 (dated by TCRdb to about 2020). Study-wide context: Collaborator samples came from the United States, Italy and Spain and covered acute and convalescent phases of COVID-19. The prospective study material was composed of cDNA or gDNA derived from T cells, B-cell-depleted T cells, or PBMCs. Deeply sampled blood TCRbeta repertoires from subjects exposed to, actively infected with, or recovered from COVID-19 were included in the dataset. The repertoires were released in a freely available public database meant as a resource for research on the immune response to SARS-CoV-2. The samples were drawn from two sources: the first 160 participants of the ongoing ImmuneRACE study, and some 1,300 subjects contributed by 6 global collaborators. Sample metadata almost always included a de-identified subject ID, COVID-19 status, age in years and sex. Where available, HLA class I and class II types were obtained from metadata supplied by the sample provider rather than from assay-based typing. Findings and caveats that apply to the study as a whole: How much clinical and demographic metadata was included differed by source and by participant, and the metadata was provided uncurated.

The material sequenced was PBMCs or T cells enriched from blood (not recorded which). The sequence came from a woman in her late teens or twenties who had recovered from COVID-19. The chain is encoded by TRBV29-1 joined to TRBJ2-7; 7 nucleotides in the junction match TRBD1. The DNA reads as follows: TGCAGCGTTGAACAGGAACAGGGGCACTACGAGCAGTACTTC. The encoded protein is CSVEQEQGHYEQYF.